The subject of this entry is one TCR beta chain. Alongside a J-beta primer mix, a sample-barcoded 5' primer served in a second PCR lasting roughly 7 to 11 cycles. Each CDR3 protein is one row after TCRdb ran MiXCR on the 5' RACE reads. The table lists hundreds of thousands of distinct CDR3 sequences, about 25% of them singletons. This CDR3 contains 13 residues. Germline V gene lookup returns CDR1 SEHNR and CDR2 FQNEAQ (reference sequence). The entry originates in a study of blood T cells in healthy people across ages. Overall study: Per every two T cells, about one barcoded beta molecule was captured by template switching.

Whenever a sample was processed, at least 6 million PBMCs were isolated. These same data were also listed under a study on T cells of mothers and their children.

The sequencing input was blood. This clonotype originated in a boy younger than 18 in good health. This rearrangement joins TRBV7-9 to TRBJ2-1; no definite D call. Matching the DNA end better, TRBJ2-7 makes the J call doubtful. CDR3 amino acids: CASSPREGYEQYF. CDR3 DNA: TGTGCCAGCAGCCCACGAGAAGGCTACGAGCAGTACTTC.